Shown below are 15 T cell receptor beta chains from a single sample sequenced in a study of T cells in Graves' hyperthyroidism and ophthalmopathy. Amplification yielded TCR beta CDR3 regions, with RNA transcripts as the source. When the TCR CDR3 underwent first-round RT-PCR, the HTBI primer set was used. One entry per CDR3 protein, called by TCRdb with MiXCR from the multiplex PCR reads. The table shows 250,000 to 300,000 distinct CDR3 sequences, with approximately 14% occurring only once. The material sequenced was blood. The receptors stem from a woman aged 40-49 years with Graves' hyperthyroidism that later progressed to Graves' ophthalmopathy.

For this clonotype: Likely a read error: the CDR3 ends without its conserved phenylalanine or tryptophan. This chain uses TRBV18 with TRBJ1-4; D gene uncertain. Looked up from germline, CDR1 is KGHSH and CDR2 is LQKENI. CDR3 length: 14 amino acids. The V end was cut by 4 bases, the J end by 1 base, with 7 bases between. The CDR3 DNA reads TGTGCCAGCTCACTAACAAGAACTAATGAAAAACTGTTTGTT. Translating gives CASSLTRTNEKLFV.

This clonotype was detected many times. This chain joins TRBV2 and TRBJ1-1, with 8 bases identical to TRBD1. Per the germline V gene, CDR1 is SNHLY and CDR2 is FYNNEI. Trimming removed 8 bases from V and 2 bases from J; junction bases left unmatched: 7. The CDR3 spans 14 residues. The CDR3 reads CASYSGQANTEAFF. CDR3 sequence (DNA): TGTGCCAGCTATTCGGGACAGGCAAACACTGAAGCTTTCTTT.

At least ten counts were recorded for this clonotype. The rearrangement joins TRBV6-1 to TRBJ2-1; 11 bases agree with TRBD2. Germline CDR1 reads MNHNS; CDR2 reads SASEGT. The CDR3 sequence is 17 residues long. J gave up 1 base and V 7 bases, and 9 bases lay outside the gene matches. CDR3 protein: CASNPNRLAGSYNEQFF. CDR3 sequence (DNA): TGTGCCAGCAACCCCAATCGACTAGCGGGGTCCTACAATGAGCAGTTCTTC.

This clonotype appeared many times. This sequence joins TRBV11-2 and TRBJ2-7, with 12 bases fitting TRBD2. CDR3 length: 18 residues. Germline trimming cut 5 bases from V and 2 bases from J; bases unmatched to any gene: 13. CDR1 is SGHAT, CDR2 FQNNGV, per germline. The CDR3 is CASSLRLAGAWNPYEQYF. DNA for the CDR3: TGTGCCAGCAGCCTCAGACTAGCGGGAGCTTGGAATCCCTACGAGCAGTACTTC.

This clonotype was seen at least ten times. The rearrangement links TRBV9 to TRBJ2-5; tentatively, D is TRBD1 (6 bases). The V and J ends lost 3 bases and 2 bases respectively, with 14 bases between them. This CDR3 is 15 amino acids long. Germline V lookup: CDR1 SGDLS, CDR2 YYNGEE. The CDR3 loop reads CASSGPGTQQETQYF. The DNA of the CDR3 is TGTGCCAGCAGCGGACCCGGGACACAACAAGAGACCCAGTACTTC.

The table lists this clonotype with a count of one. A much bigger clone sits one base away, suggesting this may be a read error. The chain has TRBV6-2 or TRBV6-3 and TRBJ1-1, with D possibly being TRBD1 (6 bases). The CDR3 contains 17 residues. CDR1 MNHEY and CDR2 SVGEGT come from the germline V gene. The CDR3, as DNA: TGTGCCAGCGGTGATCGACAGGCATACCGCCGGAACACTGGAGCTTTCTTT. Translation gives CASGDRQAYRRNTGAFF.

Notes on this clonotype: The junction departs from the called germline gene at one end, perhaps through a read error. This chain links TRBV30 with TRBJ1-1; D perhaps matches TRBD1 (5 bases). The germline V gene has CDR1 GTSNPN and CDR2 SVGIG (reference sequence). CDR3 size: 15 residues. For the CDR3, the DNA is TGTACCTGGAGCGTAGGGAGGGGAATTCGCACTGAAGCTTTCTTT. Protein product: CTWSVGRGIRTEAFF.

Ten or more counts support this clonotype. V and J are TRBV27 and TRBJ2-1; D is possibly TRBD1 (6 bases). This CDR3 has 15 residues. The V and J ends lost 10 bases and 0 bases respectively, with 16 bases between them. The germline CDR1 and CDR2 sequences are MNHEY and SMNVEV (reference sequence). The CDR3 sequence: CATRFGQSSYNEQFF. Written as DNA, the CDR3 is TGTGCCACCCGATTTGGACAGAGCTCCTACAATGAGCAGTTCTTC.

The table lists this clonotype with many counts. The CDR3 bases are TGTGCCAGCAGCCAAGTTTGGGCCACCGATACGCAGTATTTT. This gives the protein CASSQVWATDTQYF. The J gene is TRBJ2-3, the V gene TRBV14; D remains unclear. CDR3 length: 14 amino acids. Germline CDR1 reads SGHDN; CDR2 reads FVKESK. V lost 1 base and J 6 bases, leaving 11 bases between the germline ends.

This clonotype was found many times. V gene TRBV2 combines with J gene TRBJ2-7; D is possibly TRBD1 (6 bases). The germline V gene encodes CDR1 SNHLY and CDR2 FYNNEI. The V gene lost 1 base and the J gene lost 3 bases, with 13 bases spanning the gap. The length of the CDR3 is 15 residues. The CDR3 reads CASSEGTVGYYEQYF. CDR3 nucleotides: TGTGCCAGCAGTGAAGGGACAGTGGGATACTACGAGCAGTACTTC.

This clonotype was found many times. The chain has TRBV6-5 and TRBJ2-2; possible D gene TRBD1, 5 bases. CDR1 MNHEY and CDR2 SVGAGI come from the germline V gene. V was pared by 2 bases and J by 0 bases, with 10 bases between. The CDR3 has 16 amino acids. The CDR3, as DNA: TGTGCCAGCAGTTACGGACAAGGGTCGAACACCGGGGAGCTGTTTTTT. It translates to CASSYGQGSNTGELFF.

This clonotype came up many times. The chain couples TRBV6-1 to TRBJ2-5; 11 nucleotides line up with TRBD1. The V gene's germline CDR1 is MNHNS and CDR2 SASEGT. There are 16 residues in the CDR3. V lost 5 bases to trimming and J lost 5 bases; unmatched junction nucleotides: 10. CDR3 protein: CASSYRTGGLLETQYF. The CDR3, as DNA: TGTGCCAGCAGTTATCGGACAGGGGGCCTGTTGGAGACCCAGTACTTC.

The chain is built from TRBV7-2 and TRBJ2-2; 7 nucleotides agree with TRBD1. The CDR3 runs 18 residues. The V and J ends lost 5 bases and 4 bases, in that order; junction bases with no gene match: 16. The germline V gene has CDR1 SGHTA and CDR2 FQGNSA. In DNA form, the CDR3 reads TGTGCCAGCAGCGATGAGATCCTAGGGGGCGAGGTCACCGGGGAGCTGTTTTTT. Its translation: CASSDEILGGEVTGELFF.

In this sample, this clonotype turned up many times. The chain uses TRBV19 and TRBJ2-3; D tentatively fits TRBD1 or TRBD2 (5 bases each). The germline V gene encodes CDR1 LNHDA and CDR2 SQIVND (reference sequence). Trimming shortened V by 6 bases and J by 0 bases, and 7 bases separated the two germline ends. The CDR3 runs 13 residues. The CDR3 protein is CASRWGSTDTQYF. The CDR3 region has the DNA TGTGCCAGTAGGTGGGGGAGCACAGATACGCAGTATTTT.

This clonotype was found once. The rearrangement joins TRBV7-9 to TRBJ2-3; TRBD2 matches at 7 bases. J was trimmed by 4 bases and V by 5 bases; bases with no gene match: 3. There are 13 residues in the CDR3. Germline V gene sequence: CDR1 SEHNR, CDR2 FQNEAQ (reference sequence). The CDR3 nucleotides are TGTGCCAGCAGCCCCACTAGCGCAGATACGCAGTATTTT. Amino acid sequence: CASSPTSADTQYF.